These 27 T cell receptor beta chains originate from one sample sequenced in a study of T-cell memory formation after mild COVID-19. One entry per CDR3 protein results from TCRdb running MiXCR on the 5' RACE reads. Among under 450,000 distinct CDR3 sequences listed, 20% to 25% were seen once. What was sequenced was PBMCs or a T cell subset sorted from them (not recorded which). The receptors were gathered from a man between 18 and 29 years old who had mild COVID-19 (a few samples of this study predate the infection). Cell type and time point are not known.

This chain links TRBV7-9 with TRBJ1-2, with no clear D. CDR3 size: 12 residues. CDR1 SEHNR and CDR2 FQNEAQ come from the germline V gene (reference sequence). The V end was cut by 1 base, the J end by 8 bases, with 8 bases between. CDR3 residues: CASSLERSGYTF. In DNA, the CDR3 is TGTGCCAGCAGCTTAGAACGGAGCGGCTACACCTTC. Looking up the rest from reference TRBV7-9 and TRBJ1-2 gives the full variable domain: DTGVSQNPRHKITKRGQNVTFRCDPISEHNRLYWYRQTLGQGPEFLTYFQNEAQLEKSRLLSDRFSAERPKGSFSTLEIQRTEQGDSAMYLCASSLERSGYTFGSGTRLTVV.

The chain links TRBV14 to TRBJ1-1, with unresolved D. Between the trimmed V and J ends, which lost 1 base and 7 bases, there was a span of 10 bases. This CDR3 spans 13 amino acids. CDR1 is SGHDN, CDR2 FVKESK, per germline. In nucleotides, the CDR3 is TGTGCCAGCAGCCAAGGAAACACCTTTGAAGCTTTCTTT. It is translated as CASSQGNTFEAFF.

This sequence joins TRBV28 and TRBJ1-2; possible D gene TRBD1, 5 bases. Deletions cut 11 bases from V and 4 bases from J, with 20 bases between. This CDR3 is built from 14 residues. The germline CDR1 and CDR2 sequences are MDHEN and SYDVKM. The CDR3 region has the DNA TGTGCCGCCCGGGACGGAACCTACACCTATGGCTACACCTTC. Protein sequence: CAARDGTYTYGYTF.

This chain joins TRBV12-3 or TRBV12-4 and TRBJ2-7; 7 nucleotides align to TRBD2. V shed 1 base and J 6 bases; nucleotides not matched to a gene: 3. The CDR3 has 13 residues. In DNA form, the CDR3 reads TGTGCCAGCAGTTTAGGACTAGCCAGCGAGCAGTACTTC. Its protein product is CASSLGLASEQYF.

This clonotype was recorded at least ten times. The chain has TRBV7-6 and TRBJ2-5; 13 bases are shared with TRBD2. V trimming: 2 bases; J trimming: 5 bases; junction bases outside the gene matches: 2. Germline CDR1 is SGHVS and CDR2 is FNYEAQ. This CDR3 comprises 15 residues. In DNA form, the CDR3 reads TGTGCCAGCAGCTTACTGGGACTAGCGGGGGAGACCCAGTACTTC. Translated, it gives CASSLLGLAGETQYF.

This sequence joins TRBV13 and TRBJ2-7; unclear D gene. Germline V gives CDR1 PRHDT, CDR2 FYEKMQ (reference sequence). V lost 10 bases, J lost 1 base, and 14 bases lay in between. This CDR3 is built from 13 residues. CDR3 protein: CATQRYLSYEQYV. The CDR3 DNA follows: TGTGCCACTCAGAGATACCTTTCCTACGAGCAGTACGTC.

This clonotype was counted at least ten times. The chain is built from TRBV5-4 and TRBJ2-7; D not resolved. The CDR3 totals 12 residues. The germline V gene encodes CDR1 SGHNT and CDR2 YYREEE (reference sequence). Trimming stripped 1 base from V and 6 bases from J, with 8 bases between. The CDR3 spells CASSLIGTEQYF. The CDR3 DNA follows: TGTGCCAGCAGCTTGATAGGAACCGAGCAGTACTTC. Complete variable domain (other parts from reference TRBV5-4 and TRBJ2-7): ETGVTQSPTHLIKTRGQQVTLRCSSQSGHNTVSWYQQALGQGPQFIFQYYREEENGRGNFPPRFSGLQFPNYSSELNVNALELDDSALYLCASSLIGTEQYFGPGTRLTVT.

CDR3 sequence reads: CASRSAGLAGLGTVHEQFF. The CDR3, as DNA: TGTGCCAGCAGATCGGCCGGACTAGCGGGCCTGGGCACTGTCCATGAGCAGTTCTTC. The V call is TRBV6-2 or TRBV6-3, the J call TRBJ2-1; 11 bases align to TRBD2. The CDR3 contains 19 residues. Germline V CDR1 and CDR2: MNHEY, SVGEGT. The trim removed 6 bases at V and 8 bases at J, leaving 21 bases unmatched.

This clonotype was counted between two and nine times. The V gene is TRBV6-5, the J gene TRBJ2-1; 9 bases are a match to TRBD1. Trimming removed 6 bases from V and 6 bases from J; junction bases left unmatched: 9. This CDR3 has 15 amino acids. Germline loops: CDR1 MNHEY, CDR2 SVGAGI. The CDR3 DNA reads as TGTGCCAGCAGGGGACAGGGCTTTCGGTTCAATGAGCAGTTCTTC. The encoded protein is CASRGQGFRFNEQFF.

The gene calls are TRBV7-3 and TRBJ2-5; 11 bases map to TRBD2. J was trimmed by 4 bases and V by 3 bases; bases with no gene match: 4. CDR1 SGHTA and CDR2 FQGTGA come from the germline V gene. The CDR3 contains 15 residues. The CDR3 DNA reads TGTGCCAGCAGCTTTAATAGCGGGGGGGTAGAGACCCAGTACTTC. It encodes CASSFNSGGVETQYF. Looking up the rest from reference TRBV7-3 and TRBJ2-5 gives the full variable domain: GAGVSQTPSNKVTEKGKYVELRCDPISGHTALYWYRQSLGQGPEFLIYFQGTGAADDSGLPNDRFFAVRPEGSVSTLKIQRTERGDSAVYLCASSFNSGGVETQYFGPGTRLLVL.

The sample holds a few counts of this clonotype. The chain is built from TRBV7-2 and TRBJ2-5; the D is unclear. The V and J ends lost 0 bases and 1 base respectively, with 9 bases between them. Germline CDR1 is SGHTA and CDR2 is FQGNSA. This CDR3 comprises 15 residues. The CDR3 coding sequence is TGTGCCAGCAGCTTAGCGCGCCATTCCCAAGAGACCCAGTACTTC. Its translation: CASSLARHSQETQYF.

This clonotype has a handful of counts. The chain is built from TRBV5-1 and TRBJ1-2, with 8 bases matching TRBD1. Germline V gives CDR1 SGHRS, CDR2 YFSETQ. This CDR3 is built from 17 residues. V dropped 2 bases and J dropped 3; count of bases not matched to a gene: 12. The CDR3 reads CASSLKTKTGEDYGYTF. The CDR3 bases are TGCGCCAGCAGCTTAAAGACCAAGACAGGGGAGGACTATGGCTACACCTTC.

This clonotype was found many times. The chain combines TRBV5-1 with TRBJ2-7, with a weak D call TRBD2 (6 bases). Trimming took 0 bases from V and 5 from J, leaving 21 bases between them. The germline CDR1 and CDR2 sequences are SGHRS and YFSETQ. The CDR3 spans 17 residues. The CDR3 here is CASSLGWASGGKDEQYF. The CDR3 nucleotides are TGCGCCAGCAGCTTGGGATGGGCGTCTGGGGGGAAGGACGAGCAGTACTTC.

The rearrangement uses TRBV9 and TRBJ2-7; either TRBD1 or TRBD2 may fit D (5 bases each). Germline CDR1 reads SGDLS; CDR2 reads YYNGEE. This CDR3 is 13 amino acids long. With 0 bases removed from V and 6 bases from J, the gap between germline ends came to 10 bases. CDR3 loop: CASSVGPGREQYV. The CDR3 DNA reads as TGTGCCAGCAGCGTAGGGCCGGGACGCGAGCAGTACGTC.

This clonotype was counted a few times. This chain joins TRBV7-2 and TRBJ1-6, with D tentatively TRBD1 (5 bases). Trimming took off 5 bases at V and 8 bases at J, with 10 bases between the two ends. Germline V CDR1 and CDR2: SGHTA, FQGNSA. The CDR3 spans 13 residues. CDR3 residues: CASSEGTYSPLHF. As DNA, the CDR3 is TGTGCCAGCAGCGAAGGGACCTATTCACCCCTCCACTTT.

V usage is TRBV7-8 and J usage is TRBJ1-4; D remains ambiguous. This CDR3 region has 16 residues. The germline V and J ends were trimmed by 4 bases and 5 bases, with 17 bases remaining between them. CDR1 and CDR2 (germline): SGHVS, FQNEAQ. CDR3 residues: CASSSRLSEKNEKLFF. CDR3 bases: TGTGCCAGCAGCTCCCGTCTGAGCGAAAAAAATGAAAAACTGTTTTTT.

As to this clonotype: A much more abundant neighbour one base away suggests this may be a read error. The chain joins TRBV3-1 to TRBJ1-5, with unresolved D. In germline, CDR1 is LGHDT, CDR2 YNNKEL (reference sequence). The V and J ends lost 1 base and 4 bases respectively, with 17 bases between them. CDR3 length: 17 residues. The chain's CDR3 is CASSQGFMAPLNQPQHF. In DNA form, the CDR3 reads TGTGCCAGCAGCCAAGGCTTTATGGCCCCCCTTAATCAGCCCCAGCATTTT.

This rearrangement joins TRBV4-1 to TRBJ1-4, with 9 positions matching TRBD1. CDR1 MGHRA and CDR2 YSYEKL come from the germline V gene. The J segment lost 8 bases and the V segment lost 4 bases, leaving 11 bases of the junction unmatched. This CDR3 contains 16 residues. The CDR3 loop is CASSRGQGGLGEKLFF. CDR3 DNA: TGCGCCAGCAGCCGGGGACAGGGAGGGCTAGGGGAAAAACTGTTTTTT.

The DNA of the CDR3 is TGTGCCAGCAGTCCCGTGGTAGCGGGGCTTTACGAGCAGTACTTC. This sequence encodes CASSPVVAGLYEQYF. The chain uses TRBV6-2 or TRBV6-3 and TRBJ2-7, with 8 bases aligning to TRBD2. This CDR3 is built from 15 residues. With 5 bases clipped from V and 4 bases from J, the junction kept 10 bases outside the gene matches. Per germline, CDR1 MNHEY and CDR2 SVGEGT.

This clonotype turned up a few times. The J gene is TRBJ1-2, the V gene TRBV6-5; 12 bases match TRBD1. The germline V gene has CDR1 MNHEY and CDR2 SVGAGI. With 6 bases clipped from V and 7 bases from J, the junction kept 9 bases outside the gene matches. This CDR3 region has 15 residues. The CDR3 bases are TGTGCCAGCAGCCATCGAGGGACAGGGGGCGGTGGCTACACCTTC. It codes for CASSHRGTGGGGYTF.

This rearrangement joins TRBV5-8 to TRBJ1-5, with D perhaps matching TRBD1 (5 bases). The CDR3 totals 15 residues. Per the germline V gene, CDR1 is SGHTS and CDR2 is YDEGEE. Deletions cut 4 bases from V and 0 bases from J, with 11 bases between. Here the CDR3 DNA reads TGTGCCAGCAGCCCGGGACTCAATAGCAATCAGCCCCAGCATTTT. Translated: CASSPGLNSNQPQHF.

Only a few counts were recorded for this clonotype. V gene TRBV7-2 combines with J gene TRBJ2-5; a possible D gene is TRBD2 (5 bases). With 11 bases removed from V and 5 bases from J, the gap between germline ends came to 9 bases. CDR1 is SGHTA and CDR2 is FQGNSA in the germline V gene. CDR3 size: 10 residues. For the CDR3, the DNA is TGTGCCCCGAGAGGGGAGACCCAGTACTTC. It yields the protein CAPRGETQYF.

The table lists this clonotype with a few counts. CDR3 sequence (DNA): TGTGCCACCAGCAGGCAGGGTGGCACTGAAGCTTTCTTT. Residues: CATSRQGGTEAFF. The rearrangement uses TRBV15 and TRBJ1-1; weak D call: TRBD1 (5 bases). Deletions cut 3 bases from V and 4 bases from J, with 9 bases between. The CDR3 covers 13 residues. Germline CDR1 is LNHNV and CDR2 is YYDKDF (reference sequence).

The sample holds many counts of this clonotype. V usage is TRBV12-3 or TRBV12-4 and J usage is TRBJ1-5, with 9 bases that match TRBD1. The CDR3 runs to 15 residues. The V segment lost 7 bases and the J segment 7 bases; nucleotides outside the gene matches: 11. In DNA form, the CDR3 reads TGTGCCAGCAACCACGGGGACAGGGACACCCAGCCCCAGCATTTT. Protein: CASNHGDRDTQPQHF.

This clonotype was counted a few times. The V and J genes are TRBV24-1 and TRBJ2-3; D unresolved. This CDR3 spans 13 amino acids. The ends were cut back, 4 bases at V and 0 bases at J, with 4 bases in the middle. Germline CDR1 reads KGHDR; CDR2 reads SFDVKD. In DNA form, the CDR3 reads TGTGCCACCAGTGAAACGAGCACAGATACGCAGTATTTT. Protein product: CATSETSTDTQYF.

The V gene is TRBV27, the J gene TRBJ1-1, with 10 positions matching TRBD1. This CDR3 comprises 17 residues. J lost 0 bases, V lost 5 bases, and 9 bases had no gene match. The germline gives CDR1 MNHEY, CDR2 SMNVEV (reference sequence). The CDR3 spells CASSLRTGGHMNTEAFF. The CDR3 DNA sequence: TGTGCCAGCAGTCTAAGGACAGGGGGACACATGAACACTGAAGCTTTCTTT.

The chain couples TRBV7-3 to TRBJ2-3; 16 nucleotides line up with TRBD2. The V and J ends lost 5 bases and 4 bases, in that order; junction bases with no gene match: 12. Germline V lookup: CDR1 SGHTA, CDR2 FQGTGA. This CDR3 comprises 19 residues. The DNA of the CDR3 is TGTGCCAGCAGCGCGGGACTAGCGGGGGGGCCGCTCGAACCAGATACGCAGTATTTT. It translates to CASSAGLAGGPLEPDTQYF.